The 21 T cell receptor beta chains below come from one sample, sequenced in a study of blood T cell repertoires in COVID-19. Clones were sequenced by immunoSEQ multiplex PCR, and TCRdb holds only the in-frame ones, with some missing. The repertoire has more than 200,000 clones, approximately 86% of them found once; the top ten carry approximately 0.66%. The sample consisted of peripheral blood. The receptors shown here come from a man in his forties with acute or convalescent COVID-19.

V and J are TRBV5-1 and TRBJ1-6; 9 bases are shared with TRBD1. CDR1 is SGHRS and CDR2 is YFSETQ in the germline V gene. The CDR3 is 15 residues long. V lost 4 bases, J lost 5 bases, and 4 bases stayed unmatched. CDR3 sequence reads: CASSPGQGNNSPLHF. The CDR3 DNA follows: TGCGCCAGCAGCCCGGGACAGGGAAATAATTCACCCCTCCACTTT.

CDR3 residues: CASSENGQVGQPQHF. The CDR3 nucleotides read TGTGCCAGCAGTGAAAATGGACAGGTTGGTCAGCCCCAGCATTTT. The V call is TRBV2, the J call TRBJ1-5; TRBD1 matches at 7 bases. Germline V gene sequence: CDR1 SNHLY, CDR2 FYNNEI. The CDR3 extends over 15 amino acids. V trimming: 2 bases; J trimming: 6 bases; junction bases outside the gene matches: 7.

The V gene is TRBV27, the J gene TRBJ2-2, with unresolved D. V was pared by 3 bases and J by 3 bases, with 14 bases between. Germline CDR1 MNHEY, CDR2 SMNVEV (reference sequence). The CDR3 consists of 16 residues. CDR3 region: CASSFQVPRDTGELFF. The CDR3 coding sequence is TGTGCCAGCAGTTTTCAGGTCCCCCGAGACACCGGGGAGCTGTTTTTT.

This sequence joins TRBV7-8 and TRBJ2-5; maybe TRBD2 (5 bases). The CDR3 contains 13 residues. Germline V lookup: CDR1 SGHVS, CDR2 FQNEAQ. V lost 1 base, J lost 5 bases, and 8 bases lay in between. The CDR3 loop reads CASSLVGMETQYF. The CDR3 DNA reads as TGTGCCAGCAGCTTAGTCGGGATGGAGACCCAGTACTTC.

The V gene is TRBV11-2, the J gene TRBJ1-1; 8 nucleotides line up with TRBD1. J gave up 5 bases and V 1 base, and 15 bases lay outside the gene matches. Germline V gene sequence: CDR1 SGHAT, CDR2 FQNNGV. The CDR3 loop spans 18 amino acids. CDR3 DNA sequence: TGTGCCAGCAGCTTAGTGGGGTTGGGTCAGGGGGCACGGACTGAAGCTTTCTTT. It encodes CASSLVGLGQGARTEAFF. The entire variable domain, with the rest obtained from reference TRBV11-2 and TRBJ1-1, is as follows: EAGVAQSPRYKIIEKRQSVAFWCNPISGHATLYWYQQILGQGPKLLIQFQNNGVVDDSQLPKDRFSAERLKGVDSTLKIQPAKLEDSAVYLCASSLVGLGQGARTEAFFGQGTRLTVV.

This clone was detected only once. The CDR3 region is CASTSQGGGYGYTF. The DNA of the CDR3 is TGTGCCAGCACCTCTCAGGGGGGCGGCTATGGCTACACCTTC. The V call is TRBV5-6, the J call TRBJ1-2; 7 bases match TRBD1. The CDR3 is 14 residues long. V lost 6 bases to trimming and J lost 4 bases; unmatched junction nucleotides: 9. Per germline, CDR1 SGHDT and CDR2 YYEEEE. Full variable domain (remainder filled in from reference TRBV5-6 and TRBJ1-2): DAGVTQSPTHLIKTRGQQVTLRCSPKSGHDTVSWYQQALGQGPQFIFQYYEEEERQRGNFPDRFSGHQFPNYSSELNVNALLLGDSALYLCASTSQGGGYGYTFGSGTRLTVV.

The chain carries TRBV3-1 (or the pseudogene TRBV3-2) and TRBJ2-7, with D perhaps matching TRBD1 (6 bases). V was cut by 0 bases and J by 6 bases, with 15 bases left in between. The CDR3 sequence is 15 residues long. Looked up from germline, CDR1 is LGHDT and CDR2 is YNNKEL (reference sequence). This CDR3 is CASSQDLAGDREQYF. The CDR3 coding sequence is TGTGCCAGCAGCCAAGATCTGGCAGGGGATCGCGAGCAGTACTTC.

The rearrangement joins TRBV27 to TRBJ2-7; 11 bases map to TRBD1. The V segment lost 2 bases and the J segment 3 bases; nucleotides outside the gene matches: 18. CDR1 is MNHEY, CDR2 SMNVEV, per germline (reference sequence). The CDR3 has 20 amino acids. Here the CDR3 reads CASSLVEGQGVGRGNYEQYF. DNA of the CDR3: TGTGCCAGCAGTTTAGTCGAGGGACAGGGGGTGGGGAGGGGTAACTACGAGCAGTACTTC.

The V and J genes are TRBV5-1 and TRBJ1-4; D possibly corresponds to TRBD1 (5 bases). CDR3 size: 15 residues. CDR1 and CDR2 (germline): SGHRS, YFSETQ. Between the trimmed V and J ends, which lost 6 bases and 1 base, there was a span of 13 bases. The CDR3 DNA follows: TGCGCCAGCACCGAACGGGGGGGAACTAATGAAAAACTGTTTTTT. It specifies CASTERGGTNEKLFF. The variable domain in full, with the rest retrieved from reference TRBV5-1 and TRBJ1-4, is KAGVTQTPRYLIKTRGQQVTLSCSPISGHRSVSWYQQTPGQGLQFLFEYFSETQRNKGNFPGRFSGRQFSNSRSEMNVSTLELGDSALYLCASTERGGTNEKLFFGSGTQLSVL.

The CDR3 region has the DNA TGTGCCAGTAGGGCACAGGGCCTCTCAGAGCAGTACTTC. Its translation is CASRAQGLSEQYF. V gene TRBV19 combines with J gene TRBJ2-7; TRBD1 might be the D (6 bases). This CDR3 has 13 amino acids. Germline V lookup: CDR1 LNHDA, CDR2 SQIVND (reference sequence). V gave up 6 bases and J gave up 7 bases, with 16 bases separating them.

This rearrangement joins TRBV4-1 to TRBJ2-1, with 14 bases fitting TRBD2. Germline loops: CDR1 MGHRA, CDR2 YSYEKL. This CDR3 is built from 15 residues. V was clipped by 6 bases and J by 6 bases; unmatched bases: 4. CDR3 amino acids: CASRGTSGGGNEQFF. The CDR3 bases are TGCGCCAGCAGAGGGACTAGCGGGGGTGGCAATGAGCAGTTCTTC.

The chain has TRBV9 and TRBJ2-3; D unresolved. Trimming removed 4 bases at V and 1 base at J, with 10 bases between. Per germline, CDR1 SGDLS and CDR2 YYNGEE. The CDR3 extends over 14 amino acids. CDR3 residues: CASSSSPGTDTQYF. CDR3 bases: TGTGCCAGCAGCTCCTCTCCCGGCACAGATACGCAGTATTTT.

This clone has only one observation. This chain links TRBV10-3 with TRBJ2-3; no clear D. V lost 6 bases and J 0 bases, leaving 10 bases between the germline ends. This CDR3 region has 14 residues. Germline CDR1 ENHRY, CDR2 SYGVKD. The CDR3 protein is CAISRLASTDTQYF. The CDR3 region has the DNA TGTGCCATCAGCCGACTGGCTAGCACAGATACGCAGTATTTT.

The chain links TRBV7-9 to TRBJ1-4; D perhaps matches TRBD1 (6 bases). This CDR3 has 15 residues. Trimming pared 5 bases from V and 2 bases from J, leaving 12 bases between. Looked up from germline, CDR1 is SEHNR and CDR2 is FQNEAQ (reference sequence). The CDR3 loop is CASSLTGSTNEKLFF. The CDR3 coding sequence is TGTGCCAGCAGCCTAACAGGGTCCACTAATGAAAAACTGTTTTTT.

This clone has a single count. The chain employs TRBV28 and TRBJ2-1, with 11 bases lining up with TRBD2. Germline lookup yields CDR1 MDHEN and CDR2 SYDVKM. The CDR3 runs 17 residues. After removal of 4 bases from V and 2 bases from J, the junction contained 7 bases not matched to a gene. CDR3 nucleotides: TGTGCCAGCAGTTCTCGACTAGCGGGGAAGACCTACAATGAGCAGTTCTTC. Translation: CASSSRLAGKTYNEQFF.

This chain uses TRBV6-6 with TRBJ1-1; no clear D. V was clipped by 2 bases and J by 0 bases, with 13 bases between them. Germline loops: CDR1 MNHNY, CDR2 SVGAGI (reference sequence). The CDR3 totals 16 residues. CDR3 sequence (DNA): TGTGCCAGCAGTTACGGGCAGATTCTAATGAACACTGAAGCTTTCTTT. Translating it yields CASSYGQILMNTEAFF.

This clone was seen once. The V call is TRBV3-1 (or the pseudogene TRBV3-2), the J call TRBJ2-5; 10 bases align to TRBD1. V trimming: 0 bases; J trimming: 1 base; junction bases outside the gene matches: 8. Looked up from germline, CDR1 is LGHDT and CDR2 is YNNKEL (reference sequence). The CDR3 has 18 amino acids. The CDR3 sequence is CASSQELDRGRRQETQYF. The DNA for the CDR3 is TGTGCCAGCAGCCAAGAACTCGACAGGGGGCGCCGCCAAGAGACCCAGTACTTC.

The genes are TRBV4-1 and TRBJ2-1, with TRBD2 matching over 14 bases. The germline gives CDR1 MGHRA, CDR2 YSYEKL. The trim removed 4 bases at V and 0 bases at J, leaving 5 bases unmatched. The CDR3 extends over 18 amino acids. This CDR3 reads CASSRGLAGGHSYNEQFF. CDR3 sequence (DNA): TGCGCCAGCAGCCGTGGACTAGCGGGGGGCCACTCCTACAATGAGCAGTTCTTC.

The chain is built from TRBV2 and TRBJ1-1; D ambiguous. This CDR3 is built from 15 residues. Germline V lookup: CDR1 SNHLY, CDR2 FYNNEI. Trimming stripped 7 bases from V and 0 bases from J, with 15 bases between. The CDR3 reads CASTGNSLMNTEAFF. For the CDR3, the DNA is TGTGCCAGCACCGGGAACAGTCTCATGAACACTGAAGCTTTCTTT.

CDR3 in amino acids: CASSYQKGTGRLYEQYF. Here the CDR3 DNA reads TGTGCCAGCAGTTACCAAAAAGGGACCGGGAGGCTATACGAGCAGTACTTC. This rearrangement joins TRBV6-2 or TRBV6-3 to TRBJ2-7, with 7 bases lining up with TRBD2. Germline assignment: CDR1 MNHEY and CDR2 SVGEGT. After removal of 2 bases from V and 4 bases from J, the junction contained 14 bases not matched to a gene. This CDR3 spans 17 amino acids.

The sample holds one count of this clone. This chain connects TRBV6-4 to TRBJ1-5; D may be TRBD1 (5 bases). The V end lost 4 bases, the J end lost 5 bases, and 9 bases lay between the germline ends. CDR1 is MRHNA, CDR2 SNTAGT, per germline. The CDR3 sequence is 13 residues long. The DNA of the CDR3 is TGTGCCAGCAGTGTCAGGGTTGATCAGCCCCAGCATTTT. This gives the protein CASSVRVDQPQHF.